This is a list of T cell receptor beta chains from one sample in a study of cytomegalovirus exposure and HLA in healthy donors. TCRdb's copy holds only in-frame clones and misses some; the assay was immunoSEQ multiplex PCR. The sample consists of 100,000 to 150,000 clones, 85% to 90% of them appearing once. What was sequenced was PBMCs. Receptors were obtained from a man aged 25-45 years in good health and CMV-seronegative. The CDR3 runs from the conserved cysteine through the conserved F or W. The D gene is left open where the match is weak. Clone size is stated in some rows and not others, as once, few, many or a class when expanded.

v_gene: TRBV5-1; abundance: .; j_gene: TRBJ2-2; d_gene: TRBD2; CDR3aa: CASSSPGLAGTGELFF; CDR3nt: TGCGCCAGCAGCTCACCGGGACTAGCGGGGACCGGGGAGCTGTTTTTT
v_gene: TRBV5-6; abundance: .; j_gene: TRBJ1-5; d_gene: TRBD1; CDR3aa: CASSSLAPGGRNQPQHF; CDR3nt: TGTGCCAGCAGCTCCCTAGCGCCAGGGGGCCGGAATCAGCCCCAGCATTTT
v_gene: TRBV18; abundance: .; j_gene: TRBJ1-5; d_gene: .; CDR3aa: CASSPLGGLGNQPQHF; CDR3nt: TGTGCCAGCTCACCACTAGGCGGGTTAGGCAATCAGCCCCAGCATTTT
v_gene: TRBV4-1; abundance: .; j_gene: TRBJ2-7; d_gene: .; CDR3aa: CASSQDRAYEQYF; CDR3nt: TGCGCCAGCAGCCAAGACAGGGCCTACGAGCAGTACTTC
v_gene: TRBV5-4; abundance: .; j_gene: TRBJ1-2; d_gene: TRBD1; CDR3aa: CASSSGGQGLDGYTF; CDR3nt: TGTGCCAGCAGCTCTGGGGGACAGGGGTTAGATGGCTACACCTTC
v_gene: TRBV30; abundance: .; j_gene: TRBJ2-2; d_gene: TRBD2; CDR3aa: CAWSRTGGNRAGELFF; CDR3nt: TGTGCCTGGAGTCGGACGGGGGGTAATAGGGCCGGGGAGCTGTTTTTT
v_gene: TRBV14; abundance: .; j_gene: TRBJ2-7; d_gene: TRBD2; CDR3aa: CASSRSGLVYEQYF; CDR3nt: TGTGCCAGCAGCCGTTCGGGACTAGTCTACGAGCAGTACTTC
v_gene: TRBV12-1; abundance: .; j_gene: TRBJ2-3; d_gene: .; CDR3aa: CASSPRQGTDTQYF; CDR3nt: TGTGCCAGCAGCCCAAGACAGGGTACAGATACGCAGTATTTT
v_gene: TRBV27; abundance: .; j_gene: TRBJ2-5; d_gene: .; CDR3aa: CASSSTLLGSTETQYF; CDR3nt: TGTGCCAGCAGTTCCACTCTTCTAGGCTCCACAGAGACCCAGTACTTC
v_gene: TRBV25-1; abundance: .; j_gene: TRBJ1-5; d_gene: TRBD1; CDR3aa: CASLGNRDRNPEEPQHF; CDR3nt: TGTGCCAGCCTAGGGAACCGGGACAGAAATCCCGAGGAGCCCCAGCATTTT
v_gene: TRBV7-9; abundance: .; j_gene: TRBJ2-5; d_gene: .; CDR3aa: CASSLPSKETQYF; CDR3nt: TGTGCCAGCAGCTTACCTAGTAAAGAGACCCAGTACTTC
v_gene: TRBV7-2; abundance: .; j_gene: TRBJ1-5; d_gene: TRBD1; CDR3aa: CASSLRGREPQHF; CDR3nt: TGTGCCAGCAGCTTAAGGGGGCGGGAGCCCCAGCATTTT
v_gene: TRBV18; abundance: .; j_gene: TRBJ2-7; d_gene: TRBD1; CDR3aa: CASSTDRDRGYEQYF; CDR3nt: TGTGCCAGCTCAACAGACCGGGACAGGGGCTACGAGCAGTACTTC
v_gene: TRBV11-3; abundance: .; j_gene: TRBJ2-1; d_gene: TRBD2; CDR3aa: CASSLSLKTGTTGEQFF; CDR3nt: TGTGCCAGCAGCTTATCGCTAAAAACCGGGACTACGGGTGAGCAGTTCTTC
v_gene: TRBV9; abundance: .; j_gene: TRBJ1-5; d_gene: TRBD1; CDR3aa: CASSEGDSYQPQHF; CDR3nt: TGTGCCAGCAGCGAGGGGGACAGTTATCAGCCCCAGCATTTT
v_gene: TRBV7-8; abundance: once; j_gene: TRBJ2-1; d_gene: .; CDR3aa: CASSPFGGEQFF; CDR3nt: TGTGCCAGCAGCCCCTTTGGCGGGGAGCAGTTCTTC
v_gene: TRBV5-1; abundance: .; j_gene: TRBJ2-1; d_gene: TRBD2; CDR3aa: CASSLLGGSGSYYNEQFF; CDR3nt: TGCGCCAGCAGCTTGTTGGGAGGGAGCGGCTCCTACTACAATGAGCAGTTCTTC
v_gene: TRBV4-3; abundance: .; j_gene: TRBJ2-1; d_gene: TRBD2; CDR3aa: CASSQGLAELNEQFF; CDR3nt: TGCGCCAGCAGCCAAGGGCTAGCGGAATTAAATGAGCAGTTCTTC
v_gene: TRBV5-6; abundance: .; j_gene: TRBJ1-2; d_gene: .; CDR3aa: CASTPRGNYGYTF; CDR3nt: TGTGCCAGCACCCCGAGAGGGAACTATGGCTACACCTTC
v_gene: TRBV15; abundance: .; j_gene: TRBJ2-2; d_gene: .; CDR3aa: CATSELNTGELFF; CDR3nt: TGTGCCACCAGCGAGCTTAACACCGGGGAGCTGTTTTTT
v_gene: TRBV15; abundance: .; j_gene: TRBJ2-7; d_gene: TRBD1; CDR3aa: CATSRERGPYEQYF; CDR3nt: TGTGCCACCAGCAGAGAAAGGGGGCCCTACGAGCAGTACTTC
v_gene: TRBV4-1; abundance: .; j_gene: TRBJ2-7; d_gene: TRBD1; CDR3aa: CASSQDKGTGGRGEQYF; CDR3nt: TGCGCCAGCAGCCAAGATAAGGGGACAGGGGGCAGGGGCGAGCAGTACTTC
v_gene: TRBV18; abundance: .; j_gene: TRBJ1-3; d_gene: .; CDR3aa: CASSKDRLAGNTIYF; CDR3nt: TGTGCCAGCTCAAAAGACAGGTTGGCTGGAAACACCATATATTTT
v_gene: TRBV29-1; abundance: once; j_gene: TRBJ1-5; d_gene: .; CDR3aa: CSVATTSNQPQHF; CDR3nt: TGCAGCGTTGCAACAACTAGCAATCAGCCCCAGCATTTT
v_gene: TRBV27; abundance: .; j_gene: TRBJ1-2; d_gene: .; CDR3aa: CASSYRGGYGYTF; CDR3nt: TGTGCCAGCAGCTATCGCGGGGGCTATGGCTACACCTTC
v_gene: TRBV6-1; abundance: .; j_gene: TRBJ2-7; d_gene: .; CDR3aa: CASTRGTSYEQYF; CDR3nt: TGTGCCAGCACAAGAGGGACTTCCTACGAGCAGTACTTC
v_gene: TRBV5-6; abundance: .; j_gene: TRBJ2-3; d_gene: TRBD2; CDR3aa: CASSLGRLAGSLRDTQYF; CDR3nt: TGTGCCAGCAGCTTGGGGAGACTAGCGGGAAGTCTCAGAGATACGCAGTATTTT
v_gene: TRBV6-5; abundance: .; j_gene: TRBJ2-1; d_gene: TRBD2; CDR3aa: CASSYEAGDGYNEQFF; CDR3nt: TGTGCCAGCAGTTACGAGGCGGGAGATGGGTACAATGAGCAGTTCTTC
v_gene: TRBV19; abundance: .; j_gene: TRBJ1-5; d_gene: .; CDR3aa: CASSPLGGQPQHF; CDR3nt: TGTGCCAGTAGCCCATTGGGGGGACAGCCCCAGCATTTT
v_gene: TRBV5-6; abundance: .; j_gene: TRBJ2-2; d_gene: .; CDR3aa: CASSFAAQGWTGELFF; CDR3nt: TGTGCCAGCAGCTTTGCGGCTCAGGGTTGGACCGGGGAGCTGTTTTTT
v_gene: TRBV11-3; abundance: .; j_gene: TRBJ2-7; d_gene: TRBD1; CDR3aa: CASSSGQSREQYF; CDR3nt: TGTGCCAGCAGTTCGGGACAGTCTAGAGAGCAGTACTTC
v_gene: TRBV27; abundance: .; j_gene: TRBJ1-1; d_gene: .; CDR3aa: CASSFGGRTEAFF; CDR3nt: TGTGCCAGCAGTTTCGGGGGGCGAACTGAAGCTTTCTTT